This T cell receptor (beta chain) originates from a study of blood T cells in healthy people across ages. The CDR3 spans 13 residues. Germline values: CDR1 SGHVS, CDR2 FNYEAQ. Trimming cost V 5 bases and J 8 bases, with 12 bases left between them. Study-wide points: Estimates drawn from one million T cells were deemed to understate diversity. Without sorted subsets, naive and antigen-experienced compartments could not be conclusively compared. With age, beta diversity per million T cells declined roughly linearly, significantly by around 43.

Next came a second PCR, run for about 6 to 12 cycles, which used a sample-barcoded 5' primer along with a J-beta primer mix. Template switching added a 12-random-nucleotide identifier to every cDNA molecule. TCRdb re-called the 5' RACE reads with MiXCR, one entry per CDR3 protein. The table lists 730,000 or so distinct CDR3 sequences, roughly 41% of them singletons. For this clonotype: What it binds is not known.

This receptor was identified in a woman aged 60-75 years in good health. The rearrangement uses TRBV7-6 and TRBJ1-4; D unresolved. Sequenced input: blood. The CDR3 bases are TGTGCCAGCAGCGGACTCCCGGGGGAAAAACTGTTTTTT. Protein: CASSGLPGEKLFF.